This TCR beta chain was identified in a study of blood T cell repertoires in COVID-19. Study-wide background: Some COVID-19 samples were acute and others convalescent; all came from the United States, Italy and Spain. PBMCs, B-cell-depleted T cells, or T cells were the source of the cDNA or gDNA that made up the material.

The CDR3 has 16 amino acids. Per the germline V gene, CDR1 is SGDLS and CDR2 is YYNGEE. Trimming pared 2 bases from V and 4 bases from J, leaving 18 bases between. Clones were sequenced by immunoSEQ multiplex PCR, and TCRdb holds only the in-frame ones, with some missing. The repertoire holds approximately 100,000 clones, with roughly 85% as singletons. V and J are TRBV9 and TRBJ2-5, with D possibly matching TRBD2 (5 bases). The TCR originated in a woman aged 45-59 years who had recovered from COVID-19. The sample consisted of PBMCs or T cells enriched from blood (not recorded which). The CDR3 bases are TGTGCCAGCAGCGTTCCCCTTCCAGAAGGGAGAGAGACCCAGTACTTC. As protein: CASSVPLPEGRETQYF.